Listed below are T cell receptor beta chains from one sample, sequenced in a study of control samples from healthy donors and cancer patients. The data were produced by immunoSEQ multiplex PCR, yet TCRdb's version contains in-frame clones alone and is incomplete. The sample carries approximately 110,000 clones, over 75% recorded once. Sequencing was done on a sample of blood. The receptors here all came from a human donor in good health. The donor label of this sample is uncertain. Each CDR3 is given with its conserved first and last residue. A D gene is named only where the DNA matches it firmly. Only part of the rows carry a size: once, few, many, or a class if the clone is expanded.

- - TRBJ1-3 TRBV7-6 TGTGCCAGCAGCCCTGGAAACACCATATATTTT CASSPGNTIYF
- - TRBJ1-4 TRBV5-1 TGCGCCAGCAGCTTTACTGGGGTACCAAATGAAAAACTGTTTTTT CASSFTGVPNEKLFF
few - TRBJ1-3 TRBV18 TGTGCCAGCTCACCAGATTTATCGGGAAACACCATATATTTT CASSPDLSGNTIYF
- - TRBJ2-3 TRBV24-1 TGTGCCACCAGTGATTTCCGGGGGTTTACAGATACGCAGTATTTT CATSDFRGFTDTQYF
- - TRBJ1-5 TRBV10-2 TGCGCCAGCAGCGTGGCCAATCAGCCCCAGCATTTT CASSVANQPQHF
once TRBD2 TRBJ2-3 TRBV7-3 TGTGCCAGCAGCTTAACGGGTAGCGGGGGGGCCATGACGCAGTATTTT CASSLTGSGGAMTQYF
- - TRBJ1-1 TRBV5-4 TGTGCCAGCAGCGCAGTCCCGGCAGACACTGAAGCTTTCTTT CASSAVPADTEAFF
- - TRBJ2-7 TRBV29-1 TGCAGCGTTGGGTCGCAGATGTACGAGCAGTACTTC CSVGSQMYEQYF
- - TRBJ2-2 TRBV2 TGTGCCAGCAAGGAGGGTGAGAACACCGGGGAGCTGTTTTTT CASKEGENTGELFF
- - TRBJ2-2 TRBV6-5 TGTGCCAGCACCAGAACGGCCGGGGAGCTGTTTTTT CASTRTAGELFF
- - TRBJ2-2 TRBV12-3/TRBV12-4 TGTGCCAGCAGTGGGATGACCGGGGAGCTGTTTTTT CASSGMTGELFF
- TRBD1 TRBJ1-2 TRBV3-1/TRBV3-2 TGTGCCAGCAGCTTTCTCCCGGGACAGGGGACCTATGGCTACACCTTC CASSFLPGQGTYGYTF
- - TRBJ2-2 TRBV13 TGTGCCAGCAGCTTAAAAGCGGGTGACACCGGGGAGCTGTTTTTT CASSLKAGDTGELFF
- - TRBJ1-5 TRBV27 TGTGCCAGCCGAGGAAACCGGCACGGCAATCAGCCCCAGCATTTT CASRGNRHGNQPQHF
- TRBD1 TRBJ1-2 TRBV5-4 TGTGCCAGCAGCCAGGGACAGGGAATTACCCAAAATGGCTACACCTTC CASSQGQGITQNGYTF
- - TRBJ2-2 TRBV20-1 TGCGGTGCTAGTGGCCAGGGAGACGCCGGGGAGCTGTTTTTT CGASGQGDAGELFF
- - TRBJ1-1 TRBV2 TGTGCCAGCAGTACAAGGGGAATGTTAAACACTGAAGCTTTCTTT CASSTRGMLNTEAFF
- - TRBJ1-3 TRBV6-5 TGTGCCAGCAGTTACTCGAGGGGGGGTGGAAACACCATATATTTT CASSYSRGGGNTIYF
- TRBD1 TRBJ1-3 TRBV30 TGTGCCTGGAGTGCTGGGACAGCCGGAAACACCATATATTTT CAWSAGTAGNTIYF
- TRBD2 TRBJ2-5 TRBV5-4 TGTGCCACCAGACCTAGCGGGGGGTACCAAGAGACCCAGTACTTC CATRPSGGYQETQYF
- - TRBJ2-5 TRBV30 TGTGCCTGGAGTGTAGGGCATTCAGAGACCCAGTACTTC CAWSVGHSETQYF
- - TRBJ2-5 TRBV6-5 TGTGCCGGTGGCCTAGTAGCGGCGGAGACCCAGTACTTC CAGGLVAAETQYF